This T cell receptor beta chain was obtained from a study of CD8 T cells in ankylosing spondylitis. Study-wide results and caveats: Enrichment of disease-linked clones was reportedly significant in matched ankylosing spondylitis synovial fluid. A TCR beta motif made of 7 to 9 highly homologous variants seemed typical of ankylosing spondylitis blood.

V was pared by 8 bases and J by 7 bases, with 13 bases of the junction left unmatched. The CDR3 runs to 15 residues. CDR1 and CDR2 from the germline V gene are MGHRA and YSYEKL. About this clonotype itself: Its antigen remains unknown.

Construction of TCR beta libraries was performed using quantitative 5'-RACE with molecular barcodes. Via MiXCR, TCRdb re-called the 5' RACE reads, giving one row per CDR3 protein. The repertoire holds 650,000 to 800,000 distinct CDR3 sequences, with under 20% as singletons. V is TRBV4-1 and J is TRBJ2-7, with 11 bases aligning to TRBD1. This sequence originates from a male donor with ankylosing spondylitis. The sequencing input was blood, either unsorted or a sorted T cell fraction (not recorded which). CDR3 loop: CASRNPGQGDGEQYF. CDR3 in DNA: TGCGCCAGCCGCAACCCGGGACAGGGGGACGGGGAGCAGTACTTC.